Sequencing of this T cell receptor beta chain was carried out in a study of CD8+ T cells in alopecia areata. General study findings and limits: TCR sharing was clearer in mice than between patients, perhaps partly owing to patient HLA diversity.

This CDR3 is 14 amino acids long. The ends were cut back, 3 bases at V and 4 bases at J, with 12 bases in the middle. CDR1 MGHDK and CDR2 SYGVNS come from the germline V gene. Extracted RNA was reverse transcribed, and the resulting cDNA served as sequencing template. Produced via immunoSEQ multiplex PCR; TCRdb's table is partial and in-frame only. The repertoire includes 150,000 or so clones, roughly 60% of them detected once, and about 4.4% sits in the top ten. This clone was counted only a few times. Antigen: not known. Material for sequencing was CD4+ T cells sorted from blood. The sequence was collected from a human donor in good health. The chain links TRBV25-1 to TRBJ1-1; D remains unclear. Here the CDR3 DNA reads TGTGCCAGCAGTGAGGAGGTACAATCCACTGAAGCTTTCTTT. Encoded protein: CASSEEVQSTEAFF.